The present entry profiles one T cell receptor beta chain with its context. The specificity of this receptor is unknown. Per-nucleotide qualities are absent, and no much larger clonotype sits a single base away. The data originate from a study of T cell responses to AZD1222 COVID-19 vaccine (dated by TCRdb to the early 2020s). For context, the study as a whole: TCR sequencing covered 230 or so trial participants: 200 to 220 given two doses of AZD1222 and 26 given two doses of MenACWY control vaccine. Enrollment into the trials was organized by age into subgroups of 18-55, 56-69 and 70-plus years, and those subgroups contained about 160, 30 and 59 TCR-sequenced participants, respectively.

What the time point label conveys for this sample: about 28 days (+/-7) after the second vaccine dose. AZD1222 recipients whose second dose came at about 4 weeks and those whose second dose came at about 12 weeks were combined into one group, since spike-specific TCR depth and breadth did not differ between the two schedules. The vaccinee samples were drawn from two UK trials, COV001 and COV002, one of which was a single-blind randomized controlled phase 2/3 trial testing AZD1222 (ChAdOx1 nCoV-19) in healthy adults. For TCRbeta chain sequencing, PBMC samples from trial participants were taken at day 0 and at day 28 after the second dose. The CDR3 regions of human TCRbeta chains were analyzed by immunosequencing. Under the source paper's analysis protocol: TCRs in the repertoires were compared against a reference library of SARS-CoV-2-specific TCRs that had been generated with the MIRA antigen-specificity platform. Breadth was defined as the fraction of unique TCRs that were SARS-CoV-2-associated. Depth was defined as the fraction of total T cells that were SARS-CoV-2-associated. Using the MIRA data, each spike-specific TCR was mapped to the spike region that the TCR reacts to and placed in a CD4 or CD8 class. Log10-transformed breadth and depth values were compared by one-way ANOVA with Sidak's multiple comparisons tests. This is the immuneACCESS table as TCRdb keeps it, with only in-frame sequences that have V and J called. A part of the clones is gone; compared with another copy, unresolved V genes explain less than half, and the rest is unexplained. The DNA was the basis for D and trimming; V, J and clone size are from that table. The sample table holds around 150,000 clones, of which about 92% were seen once. The ten largest clones add up to approximately 3.4% of the sample.

On the study overall, not on this receptor specifically: Participants were mostly white British, with more females than males. The authors suggested clonal diversity may have been underestimated. In the small 56-69-year group, the increase in depth fell short of significance, most likely because of low power. Vaccine-associated CD4 TCRs spanned the whole spike protein, with dominant responses in regions 160-218 and 743-854. Conclusions about previously exposed vaccinees are limited because only a handful of AZD1222 recipients were SARS-CoV-2 seropositive at baseline. Reportedly, close to half of the unique spike-specific TCRs recognized epitopes lying outside the regions that are mutated in the B.1.351 and B.1.1.7 variants. A significant rise in spike-specific TCR breadth and depth was observed after two AZD1222 doses relative to day 0 and relative to MenACWY recipients. Because no day 14 peak-response samples were available, the repertoires could be characterized only after the peak T cell response.

Including the terminal cysteine and phenylalanine, the CDR3 comprises 12 residues. Just CDR3 DNA is preserved here, 36 bases in frame from base 1. Unmatched junction bases come to 5, with V trimmed by 6 bases and J by 8 bases. CDR1 and CDR2 were assigned from the germline V gene as SNHLY and FYNNEI. The sample was peripheral blood, taken 28 days after the second AZD1222 dose. The chain links TRBV2 with TRBJ1-2; 8 central nucleotides agree with TRBD1. This sequence originates from an adult who received the AZD1222 COVID-19 vaccine. CDR3 region: CASRDRDKGYTF. The DNA sequence is given as TGTGCCAGCAGGGACAGGGATAAGGGCTACACCTTC.